The next 14 T cell receptor beta chains were all read from a single sample in a study of blood T cell repertoires in COVID-19. Profiling relied on immunoSEQ multiplex PCR, and the TCRdb table lists in-frame clones only, not all of them. The data contain roughly 180,000 clones, around 74% of them singletons. What was sequenced was peripheral blood. These receptors were collected from a woman aged 55-69 years with COVID-19, enrolled during active disease.

The chain joins TRBV28 to TRBJ1-1; perhaps TRBD1 as D (6 bases). Germline CDR1 reads MDHEN; CDR2 reads SYDVKM. The V gene lost 5 bases and the J gene lost 2 bases, with 15 bases spanning the gap. This CDR3 has 15 amino acids. CDR3 sequence: CASSPTGRYNTEAFF. The CDR3, as DNA: TGTGCCAGCAGTCCGACAGGCCGGTATAACACTGAAGCTTTCTTT.

The V gene is TRBV19, the J gene TRBJ1-1; D possibly corresponds to TRBD1 (6 bases). CDR3 length: 14 residues. V was clipped by 5 bases and J by 6 bases, with 16 bases between them. Germline CDR1 and CDR2: LNHDA and SQIVND (reference sequence). The chain's CDR3 is CASSVQGASAEAFF. CDR3 nucleotide sequence: TGTGCCAGTAGTGTACAGGGCGCGAGCGCTGAAGCTTTCTTT.

The chain recombines TRBV15 with TRBJ1-4; 8 positions agree with TRBD1. The V gene's germline CDR1 is LNHNV and CDR2 YYDKDF (reference sequence). Losses at the gene ends were 2 bases for V and 0 bases for J; bases not matched to a gene: 8. The length of the CDR3 is 18 residues. The CDR3 region has the DNA TGTGCCACCAGCAGACTCCCGGGACAGGTAGCAACTAATGAAAAACTGTTTTTT. Amino acid sequence: CATSRLPGQVATNEKLFF.

CDR3 residues: CASSVLQETDTQYF. In DNA, the CDR3 is TGTGCCAGCAGCGTATTACAGGAGACAGATACGCAGTATTTT. The V call is TRBV9, the J call TRBJ2-3, with D possibly being TRBD1 (5 bases). The CDR3 sequence is 14 residues long. CDR1 and CDR2 from the germline V gene are SGDLS and YYNGEE. V gave up 1 base and J gave up 3 bases, with 9 bases separating them.

This rearrangement joins TRBV15 to TRBJ2-2, with 11 bases aligning to TRBD1. The CDR3 totals 18 residues. After removal of 5 bases from V and 1 base from J, the junction contained 9 bases not matched to a gene. CDR1 and CDR2 (germline): LNHNV, YYDKDF (reference sequence). The chain's CDR3 is CATSRGQGAIRNTGELFF. DNA of the CDR3: TGTGCCACCAGCCGTGGACAGGGGGCGATTAGGAACACCGGGGAGCTGTTTTTT.

This chain links TRBV24-1 with TRBJ1-2; TRBD1 aligns across 10 bases. This CDR3 region has 14 residues. J lost 6 bases, V lost 4 bases, and 4 bases had no gene match. The V gene's germline CDR1 is KGHDR and CDR2 SFDVKD. CDR3 sequence: CATSDRGQGDGYTF. Here the CDR3 DNA reads TGTGCCACCAGTGACCGAGGACAGGGGGATGGCTACACCTTC.

The gene calls are TRBV5-1 and TRBJ1-2, with TRBD1 identical over 9 bases. Germline V CDR1 and CDR2: SGHRS, YFSETQ. With 4 bases clipped from V and 5 bases from J, the junction kept 3 bases outside the gene matches. The CDR3 length is 13 residues. CDR3 protein: CASSRDREYGYTF. CDR3 nucleotides: TGCGCCAGCAGCCGGGACAGGGAATATGGCTACACCTTC.

The count of this clone is one. V gene TRBV9 combines with J gene TRBJ1-2, with D perhaps TRBD1 (6 bases). V was trimmed by 0 bases and J by 2 bases, leaving 11 bases between them. CDR3 length: 15 residues. Per the germline V gene, CDR1 is SGDLS and CDR2 is YYNGEE. CDR3 amino acids: CASSVGSGGNYGYTF. CDR3 DNA sequence: TGTGCCAGCAGCGTAGGATCGGGGGGCAACTATGGCTACACCTTC.

The chain combines TRBV21-1 with TRBJ1-4. TRBV21-1 is a pseudogene locus. There are 18 residues in the CDR3. The CDR3 region has the DNA TGTGCCAAAAAACCCTTAAATACCGAAGGTAGCACGGGGGAAAAACTGTTTTTT. It yields the protein CAKKPLNTEGSTGEKLFF.

In DNA form, the CDR3 reads TGTGCCAGCAGCTTGGGCACAAACTCCTATAATTCACCCCTCCACTTT. Protein product: CASSLGTNSYNSPLHF. The chain employs TRBV5-6 and TRBJ1-6; no definite D call. With 0 bases removed from V and 0 bases from J, the gap between germline ends came to 7 bases. The CDR3 is 16 residues long. Germline V CDR1 and CDR2: SGHDT, YYEEEE.

The rearrangement uses TRBV19 and TRBJ2-2, with 7 bases lining up with TRBD1. CDR1 and CDR2 (germline): LNHDA, SQIVND (reference sequence). The CDR3 extends over 16 amino acids. J was trimmed by 0 bases and V by 10 bases; bases with no gene match: 11. DNA for the CDR3: TGTGCCACCCTACCCAGGCAGGGGGCGAACACCGGGGAGCTGTTTTTT. Its translation: CATLPRQGANTGELFF.

The V call is TRBV5-1, the J call TRBJ1-5; 11 nucleotides agree with TRBD1. Trimming removed 3 bases from V and 10 bases from J; junction bases left unmatched: 6. Per germline, CDR1 SGHRS and CDR2 YFSETQ. The CDR3 sequence is 14 residues long. As DNA, the CDR3 is TGCGCCAGCAGCTCGGGACAGGGGGGAGAACCCCAGCATTTT. Residues: CASSSGQGGEPQHF.

The chain joins TRBV30 to TRBJ2-3; TRBD1 matches at 10 bases. Unmatched junction bases numbered 16, after V lost 8 bases and J lost 2 bases. This CDR3 comprises 17 residues. Germline CDR1 is GTSNPN and CDR2 is SVGIG (reference sequence). The CDR3 nucleotides read TGTGCCGGACCAACCTCTTCGACAGGGGGCTACACAGATACGCAGTATTTT. As protein: CAGPTSSTGGYTDTQYF.

Here the CDR3 DNA reads TGTGCCAGCAGAGACGACAGGGGGCTTCAGCCCCAGCATTTT. Protein: CASRDDRGLQPQHF. V gene TRBV7-2 combines with J gene TRBJ1-5, with 10 bases fitting TRBD1. The germline CDR1 and CDR2 sequences are SGHTA and FQGNSA. This CDR3 is built from 14 residues. After removal of 6 bases from V and 6 bases from J, the junction contained 5 bases not matched to a gene.